These T cell receptor beta chains were read from a single sample in a study of OX40 agonist ivuxolimab in advanced cancers. The method was immunoSEQ multiplex PCR; TCRdb's version includes in-frame clones alone and lacks a portion of them. This table has tens of thousands of clones, 89% appearing once. The source was CD4+ or CD8+ T cells sorted from blood, collected in a trial of the OX40 agonist ivuxolimab. The source is an adult with an advanced solid tumor such as melanoma, head and neck, liver or kidney cancer. Both conserved end residues are part of each CDR3. D genes are given only for firm matches. Part of the rows lack a size; the others show once, few, many or a class for expanded clones.

CDR3aa: CASSPPGRVGEKLFF
CDR3nt: TGTGCCAGCTCACCACCAGGGAGAGTTGGTGAAAAACTGTTTTTT
len: 15
j_gene: TRBJ1-4
v_gene: TRBV18
d_gene: .
abundance: .

CDR3aa: CASSLWLAGVYEQFF
CDR3nt: TGTGCCAGCAGCTTGTGGCTAGCGGGAGTCTATGAGCAGTTCTTC
len: 15
j_gene: TRBJ2-1
v_gene: TRBV5-4
d_gene: TRBD2
abundance: .

CDR3aa: CASRDMENQPQHF
CDR3nt: TGTGCCAGCCGGGACATGGAGAATCAGCCCCAGCATTTT
len: 13
j_gene: TRBJ1-5
v_gene: TRBV6-5
d_gene: .
abundance: .

CDR3aa: CASSLADREGLGYTF
CDR3nt: TGTGCCAGCAGCTTAGCGGACAGGGAAGGTTTGGGCTACACCTTC
len: 15
j_gene: TRBJ1-2
v_gene: TRBV7-9
d_gene: TRBD1
abundance: few

CDR3aa: CASSAYGGGQETQYF
CDR3nt: TGTGCCAGCAGTGCCTACGGGGGGGGCCAAGAGACCCAGTACTTC
len: 15
j_gene: TRBJ2-5
v_gene: TRBV2
d_gene: TRBD2
abundance: .

CDR3aa: CASSTRYRGGNQPQHF
CDR3nt: TGTGCCAGTAGTACCCGTTACCGGGGTGGCAATCAGCCCCAGCATTTT
len: 16
j_gene: TRBJ1-5
v_gene: TRBV19
d_gene: .
abundance: .

CDR3aa: CASSWLTGASTDTQYF
CDR3nt: TGCGCCAGCAGTTGGCTGACAGGGGCGAGCACAGATACGCAGTATTTT
len: 16
j_gene: TRBJ2-3
v_gene: TRBV5-1
d_gene: TRBD1
abundance: .

CDR3aa: CASTKNGYTEAFF
CDR3nt: TGTGCCAGCACTAAAAACGGGTACACTGAAGCTTTCTTT
len: 13
j_gene: TRBJ1-1
v_gene: TRBV6-5
d_gene: .
abundance: once

CDR3aa: CASSLRGDRNIQYF
CDR3nt: TGCGCCAGCAGCCTCCGGGGGGACAGGAACATTCAGTACTTC
len: 14
j_gene: TRBJ2-4
v_gene: TRBV5-1
d_gene: .
abundance: .

CDR3aa: CASSIGGHYGYTF
CDR3nt: TGTGCCAGTAGTATTGGCGGACACTATGGCTACACCTTC
len: 13
j_gene: TRBJ1-2
v_gene: TRBV19
d_gene: .
abundance: .

CDR3aa: CASSFLAGYTGELFF
CDR3nt: TGTGCCAGCAGTTTCCTAGCGGGGTACACCGGGGAGCTGTTTTTT
len: 15
j_gene: TRBJ2-2
v_gene: TRBV27
d_gene: TRBD2
abundance: few

CDR3aa: CASSSRRTLYGYTF
CDR3nt: TGTGCCAGCAGCTCGAGGAGGACCCTCTATGGCTACACCTTC
len: 14
j_gene: TRBJ1-2
v_gene: TRBV4-2
d_gene: .
abundance: .

CDR3aa: CASSIQGGRNSPLHF
CDR3nt: TGCGCCAGCAGCATACAGGGGGGAAGGAATTCACCCCTCCACTTT
len: 15
j_gene: TRBJ1-6
v_gene: TRBV5-1
d_gene: TRBD1
abundance: .

CDR3aa: CASSSVPSVGYTF
CDR3nt: TGTGCCAGCTCCTCGGTGCCATCCGTCGGCTACACCTTC
len: 13
j_gene: TRBJ1-2
v_gene: TRBV2
d_gene: .
abundance: .